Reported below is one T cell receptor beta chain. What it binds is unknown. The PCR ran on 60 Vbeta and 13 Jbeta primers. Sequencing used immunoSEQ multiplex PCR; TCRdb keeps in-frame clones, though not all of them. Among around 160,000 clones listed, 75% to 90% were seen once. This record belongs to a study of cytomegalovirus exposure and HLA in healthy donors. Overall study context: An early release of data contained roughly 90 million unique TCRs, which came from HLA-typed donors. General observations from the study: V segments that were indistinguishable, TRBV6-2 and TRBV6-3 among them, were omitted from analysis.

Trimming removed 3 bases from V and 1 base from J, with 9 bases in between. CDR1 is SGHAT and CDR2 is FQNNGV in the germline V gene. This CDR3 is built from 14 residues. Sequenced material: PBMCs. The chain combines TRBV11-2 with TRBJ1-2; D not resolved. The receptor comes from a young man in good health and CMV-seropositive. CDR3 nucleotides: TGTGCCAGCAGCTTCACACCTGGTAACTATGGCTACACCTTC. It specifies CASSFTPGNYGYTF.